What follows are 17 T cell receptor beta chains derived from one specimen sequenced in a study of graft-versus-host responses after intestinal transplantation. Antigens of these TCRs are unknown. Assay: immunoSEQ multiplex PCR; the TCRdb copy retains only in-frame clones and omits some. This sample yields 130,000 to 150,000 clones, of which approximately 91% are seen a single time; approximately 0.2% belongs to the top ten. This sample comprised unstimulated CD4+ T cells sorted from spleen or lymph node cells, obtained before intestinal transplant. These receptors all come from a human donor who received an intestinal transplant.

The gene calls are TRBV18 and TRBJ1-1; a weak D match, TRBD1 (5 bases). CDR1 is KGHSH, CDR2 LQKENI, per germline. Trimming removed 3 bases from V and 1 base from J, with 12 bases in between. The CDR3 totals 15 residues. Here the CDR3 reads CASSPQGLGNTEAFF. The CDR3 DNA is TGTGCCAGCTCACCCCAGGGATTGGGGAACACTGAAGCTTTCTTT.

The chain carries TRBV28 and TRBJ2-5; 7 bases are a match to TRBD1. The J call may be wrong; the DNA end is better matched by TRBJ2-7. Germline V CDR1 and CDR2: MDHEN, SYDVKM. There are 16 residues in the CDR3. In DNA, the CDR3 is TGTGCCAGCAGTTTATTGCGAGGGGGCGGCAGCTACGAGCAGTACTTC. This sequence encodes CASSLLRGGGSYEQYF.

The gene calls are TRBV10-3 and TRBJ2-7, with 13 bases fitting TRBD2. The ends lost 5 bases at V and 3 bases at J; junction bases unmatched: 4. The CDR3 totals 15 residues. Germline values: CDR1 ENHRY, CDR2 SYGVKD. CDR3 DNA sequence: TGTGCCATCAGTTCCGGGACTAGCGGGATCTACGAGCAGTACTTC. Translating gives CAISSGTSGIYEQYF.

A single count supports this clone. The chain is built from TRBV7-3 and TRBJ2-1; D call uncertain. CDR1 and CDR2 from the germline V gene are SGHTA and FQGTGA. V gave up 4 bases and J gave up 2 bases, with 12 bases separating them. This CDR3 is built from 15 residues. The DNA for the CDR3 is TGTGCCAGCAGCTCCCGCCAAGGCCCCTACAATGAGCAGTTCTTC. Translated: CASSSRQGPYNEQFF.

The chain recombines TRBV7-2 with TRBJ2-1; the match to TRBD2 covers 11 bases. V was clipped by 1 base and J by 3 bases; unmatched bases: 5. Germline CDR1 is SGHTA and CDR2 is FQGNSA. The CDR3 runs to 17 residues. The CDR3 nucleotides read TGTGCCAGCAGCTTAGGACTAGCGGGATCATTCTACAATGAGCAGTTCTTC. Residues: CASSLGLAGSFYNEQFF.

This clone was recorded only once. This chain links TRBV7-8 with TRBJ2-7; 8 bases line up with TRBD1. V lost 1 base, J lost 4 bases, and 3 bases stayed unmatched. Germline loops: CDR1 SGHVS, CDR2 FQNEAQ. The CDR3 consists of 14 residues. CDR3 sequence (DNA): TGTGCCAGCAGCTTAGACAGGGGGAGATACGAGCAGTACTTC. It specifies CASSLDRGRYEQYF.

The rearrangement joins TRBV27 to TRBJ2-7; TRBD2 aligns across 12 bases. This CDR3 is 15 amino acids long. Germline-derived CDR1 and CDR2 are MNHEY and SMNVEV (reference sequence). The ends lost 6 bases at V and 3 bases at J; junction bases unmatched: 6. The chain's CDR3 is CASRPRLAGVYEQYF. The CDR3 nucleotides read TGTGCCAGCAGACCCCGACTAGCGGGAGTCTACGAGCAGTACTTC.

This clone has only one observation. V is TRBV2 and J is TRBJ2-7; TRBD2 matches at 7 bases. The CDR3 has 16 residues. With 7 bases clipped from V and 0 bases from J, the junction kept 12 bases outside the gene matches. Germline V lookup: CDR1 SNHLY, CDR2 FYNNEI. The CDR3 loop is CASIINSLADSYEQYF. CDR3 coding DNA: TGTGCCAGCATTATTAACAGTCTAGCGGACTCCTACGAGCAGTACTTC.

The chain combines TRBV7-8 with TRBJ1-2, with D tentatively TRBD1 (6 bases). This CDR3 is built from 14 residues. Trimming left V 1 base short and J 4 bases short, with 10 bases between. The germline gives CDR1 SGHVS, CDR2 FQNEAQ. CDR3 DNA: TGTGCCAGCAGCTTAGAGGGGGGACCCTATGGCTACACCTTC. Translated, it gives CASSLEGGPYGYTF.

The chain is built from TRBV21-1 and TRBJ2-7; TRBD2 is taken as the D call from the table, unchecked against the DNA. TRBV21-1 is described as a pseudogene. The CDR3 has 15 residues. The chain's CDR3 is CASSKTSGYSYEQYF. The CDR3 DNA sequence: TGTGCCAGCAGCAAAACTAGCGGGTACTCCTACGAGCAGTACTTC.

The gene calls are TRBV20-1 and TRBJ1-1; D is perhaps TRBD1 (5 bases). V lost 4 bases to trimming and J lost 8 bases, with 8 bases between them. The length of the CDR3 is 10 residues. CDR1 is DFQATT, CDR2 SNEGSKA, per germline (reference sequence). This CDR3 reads CSAITGEAFF. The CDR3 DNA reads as TGCAGTGCTATTACAGGCGAAGCTTTCTTT.

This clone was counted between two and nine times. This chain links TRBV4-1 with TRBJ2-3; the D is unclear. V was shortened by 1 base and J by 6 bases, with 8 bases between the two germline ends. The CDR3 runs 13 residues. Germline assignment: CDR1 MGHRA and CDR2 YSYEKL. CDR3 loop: CASSQGTEDTQYF. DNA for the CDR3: TGCGCCAGCAGCCAAGGAACTGAGGATACGCAGTATTTT.

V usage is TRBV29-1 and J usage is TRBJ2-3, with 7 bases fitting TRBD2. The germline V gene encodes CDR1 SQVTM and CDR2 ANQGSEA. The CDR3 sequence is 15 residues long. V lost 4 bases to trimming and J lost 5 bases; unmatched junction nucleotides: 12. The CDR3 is CSVGARTPGGDTQYF. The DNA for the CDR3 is TGCAGCGTTGGTGCAAGGACCCCGGGGGGAGATACGCAGTATTTT.

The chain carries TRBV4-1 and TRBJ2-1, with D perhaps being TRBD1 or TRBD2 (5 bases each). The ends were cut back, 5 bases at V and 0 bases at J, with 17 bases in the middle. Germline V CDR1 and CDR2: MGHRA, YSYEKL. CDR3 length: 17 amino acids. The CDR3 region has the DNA TGCGCCAGCAGCGATCCCCGGGACGGGCCCTCCTACAATGAGCAGTTCTTC. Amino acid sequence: CASSDPRDGPSYNEQFF.

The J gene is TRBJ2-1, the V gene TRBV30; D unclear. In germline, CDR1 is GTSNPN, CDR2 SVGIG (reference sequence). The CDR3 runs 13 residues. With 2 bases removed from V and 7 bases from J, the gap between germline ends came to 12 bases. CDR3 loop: CAWSLIGPNEQFF. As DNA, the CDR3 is TGTGCCTGGAGTCTAATCGGACCGAATGAGCAGTTCTTC. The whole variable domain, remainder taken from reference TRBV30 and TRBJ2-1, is SQTIHQWPATLVQPVGSPLSLECTVEGTSNPNLYWYRQAAGRGLQLLFYSVGIGQISSEVPQNLSASRPQDRQFILSSKKLLLSDSGFYLCAWSLIGPNEQFFGPGTRLTVL.

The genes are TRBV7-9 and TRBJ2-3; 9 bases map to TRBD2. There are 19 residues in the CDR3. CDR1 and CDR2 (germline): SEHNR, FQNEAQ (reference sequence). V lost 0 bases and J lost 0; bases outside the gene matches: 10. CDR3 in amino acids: CASSLAQGILAGSTDTQYF. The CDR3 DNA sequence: TGTGCCAGCAGCTTAGCGCAGGGGATTCTAGCGGGGAGCACAGATACGCAGTATTTT.

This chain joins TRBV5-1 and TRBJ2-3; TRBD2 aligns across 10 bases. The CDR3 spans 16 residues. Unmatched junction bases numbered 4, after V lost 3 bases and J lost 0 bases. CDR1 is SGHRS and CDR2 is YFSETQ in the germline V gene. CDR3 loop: CASSSGTSESTDTQYF. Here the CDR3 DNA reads TGCGCCAGCAGCTCCGGGACTAGCGAGAGCACAGATACGCAGTATTTT.